This TCR beta chain was documented in a study of T cells in Graves' hyperthyroidism and ophthalmopathy (dated by TCRdb to the late 2010s). For context, the study as a whole: Peripheral blood was sampled at the time of initial diagnosis, prior to any treatment. TCR Vbeta CDR3 sequencing of roughly 140 peripheral blood samples (more than 40 ophthalmopathy, 75 hyperthyroidism and about 17 progressor patients) is reported in the paper. Once sampling was done, hyperthyroidism patients were given methimazole at a starting dose of 30 mg daily, whereas ophthalmopathy patients were given high-dose intravenous methylprednisolone. TCR V-J signatures able to tell the groups apart were searched for in a discovery cohort of approximately 95 patients, of whom more than 40 had Graves' ophthalmopathy and 57 had stable Graves' hyperthyroidism. In addition, the study compared T-cell repertoires in thyroid tissue and in blood from a handful of Graves' hyperthyroidism patients. For training and testing, the 100 or so patients in the discovery cohort were randomly divided in a 7:3 ratio. Prospective prediction of ophthalmopathy was tested in an independent validation cohort of 18 to 20 hyperthyroidism patients and 15 to 17 patients who later progressed to ophthalmopathy.

Graves' hyperthyroidism was defined as stable when no progression to ophthalmopathy occurred over 18 months of follow-up. The hyperthyroidism patients were between 18 and 65 years old and newly diagnosed, with a disease duration of less than 2 months. Exclusion was applied to patients with uncontrolled infections, other autoimmune diseases, pregnancy or lactation. Diagnoses were based on clinical symptoms, serum thyroxine and TRAb, thyroid ultrasound and orbital computed tomography. Ficoll-Paque density gradient centrifugation was used to isolate PBMCs from approximately 11 ml of fresh peripheral blood. Trizol reagent was used to extract total RNA, and RNA quality was then checked on an Agilent 2100 Bioanalyzer. Worth noting for this clonotype: Its antigen remains unidentified. Base qualities are not recorded, but no much larger clone differs from it by a single base.

The TCR beta CDR3 regions were amplified from the RNA transcripts. A first-round RT-PCR of the TCR CDR3 used the HTBI primer set with the Qiagen OneStep RT-PCR kit. Libraries were constructed in a second round of multiplex PCR, after which size selection and purification were performed. Libraries were sequenced paired-end with 100 bp reads on an Illumina HiSeq2000. The authors' pipeline ran thus. SOAPnuke was used to process the raw data, throwing out any read that contained adapters or uncalled bases, had a mean Phred below 15, or lacked an exact constant-primer or identifier match. COPE v1.2.5 was used to merge the high-quality paired reads, and each unique nucleotide sequence was defined as a clonotype. MiTCR v1.1 was used to align clonotypes to the IMGT TRBV, TRBD and TRBJ reference segments. The analysis included only V-J combinations with a frequency above 0.0001, which together covered around 99% of the repertoires. The TCS score was defined as F50 (clonal expansion) divided by E x V (chaos), with BLOSUM62-based TCRdist calculated between CDR3 peptides within each V-J. Welch's t-statistics and random forest reduced 500 to 650 V-J features to 13, which were used in a naive Bayes classifier (R e1071). The public reads were reprocessed in TCRdb via fastp at Q25 and MiXCR, keeping in-frame beta chains. For every CDR3 protein sequence, its rows merge into one entry that carries the most common genes and DNA. These V and J calls rely on TCRdb rather than the paper's analysis. For this sample the table gives 300,000 to 350,000 distinct CDR3 sequences, of which over 20% were detected only once. The biggest ten clones account for about 50% of the sample.

Results and caveats for the whole study, not just this receptor: In validation, the model predicted progression to ophthalmopathy a median of about 6.5 months before onset, with around 70% sensitivity and roughly 79% specificity. In cross-validation, a model built on a 13 V-J signature told ophthalmopathy apart from stable hyperthyroidism with less than 90% sensitivity and 81% to 82% specificity, and in testing the same model reached 80%/75%. No statistical method was used to set the sample size in advance, and investigators knew the group allocation. Blood samples also contained most of the expanded thyroid clonotypes (frequency above 0.001), which suggests that blood repertoires may reflect thyroid immune responses.

Between the V and J ends, shortened by 5 bases and 9 bases respectively, the junction contains 11 bases. Including cysteine and phenylalanine, the CDR3 has 12 amino acids. Left in the record is the CDR3 DNA by itself, 36 bases read in frame from the first base. CDR1 is given as LNHDA and CDR2 as SQIVND, both from the germline V gene (reference sequence). The origin of this receptor is a woman aged 45-65 years with Graves' hyperthyroidism. The sequenced material came from blood. This sequence uses TRBV19 and TRBJ1-5; the D segment cannot be called with confidence. Here the CDR3 is given as CASSGRGLPQHF. The nucleotide sequence is TGTGCCAGTAGTGGGCGAGGGCTGCCCCAGCATTTT.